This T cell receptor (beta chain) stems from a study of PD-L1 blockade in urothelial cancer. Overall study context: Patients commenced intravenous atezolizumab, 1,200 mg every 3 weeks, in 2014. Blood drawn 3 weeks (second dose) and 6 weeks after treatment start was analyzed.

Noted time point: pretreatment peripheral blood. Metastatic or locally advanced urothelial carcinoma was present in the patients. V gave up 1 base and J gave up 2 bases, with 15 bases separating them. The CDR3 runs 16 residues. Germline CDR1 and CDR2: MNHNS and SASEGT. Only in-frame clones appear in the TCRdb table, and some are missing; sequencing was by immunoSEQ multiplex PCR. The sample shows under 80,000 clones, 80% to 90% of them seen only once. Sequenced material: PBMCs, taken around atezolizumab (anti-PD-L1) treatment. This TCR derives from a man in his sixties or seventies with urothelial cancer. This sequence joins TRBV6-1 and TRBJ2-7, with D hard to call. The CDR3 loop is CASSEERGAPTYEQYF. CDR3 nucleotide sequence: TGTGCCAGCAGTGAAGAAAGAGGCGCCCCCACCTACGAGCAGTACTTC.